This T cell receptor beta chain originates from a study of cytomegalovirus exposure and HLA in healthy donors. Sequenced by immunoSEQ multiplex PCR; TCRdb stores in-frame clones only, minus some. The sample lists some 200,000 clones, around nine tenths seen once, with 6% to 8% in the top ten. The V end was cut by 4 bases, the J end by 4 bases, with 18 bases between. Germline-derived CDR1 and CDR2 are SGDLS and YYNGEE. This CDR3 comprises 15 residues. This clone was seen a single time. The sequence was collected from a man aged 25 to 40 in good health and CMV-seropositive. The chain couples TRBV9 to TRBJ2-7; D tentatively reads TRBD1 or TRBD2 (5 bases each). The sample comprised PBMCs. CDR3 amino acids: CASSPMAGALYEQYF. The CDR3 coding sequence is TGTGCCAGCAGCCCGATGGCCGGGGCCTTGTACGAGCAGTACTTC.